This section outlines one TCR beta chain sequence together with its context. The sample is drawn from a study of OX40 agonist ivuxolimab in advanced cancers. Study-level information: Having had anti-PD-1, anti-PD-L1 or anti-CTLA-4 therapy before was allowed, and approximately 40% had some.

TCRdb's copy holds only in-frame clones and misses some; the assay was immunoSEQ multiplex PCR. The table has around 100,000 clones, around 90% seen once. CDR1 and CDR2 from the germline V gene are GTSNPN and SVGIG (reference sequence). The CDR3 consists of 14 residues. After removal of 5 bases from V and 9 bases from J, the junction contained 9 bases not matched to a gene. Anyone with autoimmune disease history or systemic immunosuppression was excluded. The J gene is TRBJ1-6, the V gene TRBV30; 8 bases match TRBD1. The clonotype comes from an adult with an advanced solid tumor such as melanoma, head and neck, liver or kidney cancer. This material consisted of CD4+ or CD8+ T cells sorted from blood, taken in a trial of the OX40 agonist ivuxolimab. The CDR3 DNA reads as TGTGCCTGGGGGACTTCAGGGGGCCCTTCACCCCTCCACTTT. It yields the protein CAWGTSGGPSPLHF.